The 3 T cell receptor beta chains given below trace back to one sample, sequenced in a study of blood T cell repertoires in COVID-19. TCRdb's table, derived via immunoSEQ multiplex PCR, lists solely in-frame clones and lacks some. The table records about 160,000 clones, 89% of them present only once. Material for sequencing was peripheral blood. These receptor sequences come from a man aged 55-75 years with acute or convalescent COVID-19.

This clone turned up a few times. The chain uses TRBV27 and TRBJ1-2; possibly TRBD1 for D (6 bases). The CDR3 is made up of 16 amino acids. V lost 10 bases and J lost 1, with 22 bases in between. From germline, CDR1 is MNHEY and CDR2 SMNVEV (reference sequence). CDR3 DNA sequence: TGTGCCACCTCGTCCGGGGGGGGCCTCCTTAACTATGGCTACACCTTC. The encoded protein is CATSSGGGLLNYGYTF.

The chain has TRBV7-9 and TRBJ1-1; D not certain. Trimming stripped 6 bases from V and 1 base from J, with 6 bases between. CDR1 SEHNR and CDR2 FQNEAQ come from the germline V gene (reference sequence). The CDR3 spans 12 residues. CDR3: CASRAGNTEAFF. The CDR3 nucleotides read TGTGCCAGCAGAGCAGGGAACACTGAAGCTTTCTTT.

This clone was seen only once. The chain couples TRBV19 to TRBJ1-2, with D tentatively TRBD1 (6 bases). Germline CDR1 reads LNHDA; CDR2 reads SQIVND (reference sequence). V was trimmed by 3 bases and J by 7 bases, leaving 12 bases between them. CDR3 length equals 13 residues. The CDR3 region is CASSIPQGLGYTF. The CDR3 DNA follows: TGTGCCAGTAGTATCCCACAGGGTCTTGGCTACACCTTC.